The present TCR beta chain was sequenced within a study of blood T cell repertoires in COVID-19. Generated by immunoSEQ multiplex PCR, the TCRdb table keeps only in-frame clones and is missing some. The sample lists about 230,000 clones, approximately 81% occurring once. The V gene end was trimmed by 5 bases and the J gene end by 8 bases; junction bases not matched to a gene: 12. The germline V gene has CDR1 LNHNV and CDR2 YYDKDF (reference sequence). The CDR3 totals 15 residues. The chain employs TRBV15 and TRBJ2-1; 7 bases are a match to TRBD2. Sequences were obtained from peripheral blood. The receptor was derived from a woman of 80 years or more with acute or convalescent COVID-19. CDR3 nucleotide sequence: TGTGCCACCAGCCCTACGTTGGGGAGGGGCGATGAGCAGTTCTTC. Protein product: CATSPTLGRGDEQFF.